Below are 26 T cell receptor beta chains sequenced from a single sample in a study of blood T cell repertoires in COVID-19. Method: immunoSEQ multiplex PCR; TCRdb's copy keeps in-frame clones and lacks some. The sample contains about half a million clones, 80% to 90% of which appear only once. The sample taken for sequencing was peripheral blood. The receptor source for this set is a young man with COVID-19, enrolled during active disease.

The chain is built from TRBV24-1 and TRBJ2-3; D is unclear. With 4 bases removed from V and 6 bases from J, the gap between germline ends came to 7 bases. The CDR3 is made up of 12 amino acids. Per the germline V gene, CDR1 is KGHDR and CDR2 is SFDVKD. In nucleotides, the CDR3 is TGTGCCACCAGTGACCCCTCCGATACGCAGTATTTT. Its translation is CATSDPSDTQYF.

The rearrangement links TRBV2 to TRBJ2-7; 9 positions match TRBD2. Trimming took 4 bases from V and 3 from J; bases not matched to a gene: 7. Looked up from germline, CDR1 is SNHLY and CDR2 is FYNNEI. This CDR3 is 15 amino acids long. CDR3 sequence (DNA): TGTGCCAGCAGTGCGGGGGGACTAGCAGTCTACGAGCAGTACTTC. Translation: CASSAGGLAVYEQYF.

The V gene is TRBV4-1, the J gene TRBJ1-5; the D gene is possibly TRBD1 (6 bases). V lost 2 bases and J 6 bases, leaving 20 bases between the germline ends. Germline V gene lookup returns CDR1 MGHRA and CDR2 YSYEKL. The CDR3 length is 17 residues. CDR3: CASSQRDTFVVGQPQHF. CDR3 DNA sequence: TGCGCCAGCAGCCAAAGGGACACCTTTGTTGTGGGTCAGCCCCAGCATTTT.

The J gene is TRBJ2-2, the V gene TRBV5-1; 14 positions agree with TRBD2. This CDR3 is built from 17 residues. V shed 4 bases and J 4 bases; nucleotides not matched to a gene: 6. Per germline, CDR1 SGHRS and CDR2 YFSETQ. Here the CDR3 DNA reads TGCGCCAGCAGCCGACTAGCGGGAGGGGAATCCACCGGGGAGCTGTTTTTT. Its translation: CASSRLAGGESTGELFF. The full variable domain, its missing parts supplied by reference TRBV5-1 and TRBJ2-2, is KAGVTQTPRYLIKTRGQQVTLSCSPISGHRSVSWYQQTPGQGLQFLFEYFSETQRNKGNFPGRFSGRQFSNSRSEMNVSTLELGDSALYLCASSRLAGGESTGELFFGEGSRLTVL.

This clone appeared a single time. This sequence joins TRBV7-2 and TRBJ1-3; no clear D gene. V was clipped by 5 bases and J by 4 bases, with 9 bases between them. This CDR3 comprises 13 residues. Germline V lookup: CDR1 SGHTA, CDR2 FQGNSA. CDR3 sequence (DNA): TGTGCCAGCAGCCTCCCAGGAGGAAACACCATATATTTT. Encoded protein: CASSLPGGNTIYF. Looking up the rest from reference TRBV7-2 and TRBJ1-3 gives the full variable domain: GAGVSQSPSNKVTEKGKDVELRCDPISGHTALYWYRQSLGQGLEFLIYFQGNSAPDKSGLPSDRFSAERTGGSVSTLTIQRTQQEDSAVYLCASSLPGGNTIYFGEGSWLTVV.

J is TRBJ2-2 and V is TRBV7-9, with D possibly matching TRBD1 (5 bases). CDR3 size: 15 residues. V was cut by 4 bases and J by 2 bases, with 11 bases left in between. The germline V gene encodes CDR1 SEHNR and CDR2 FQNEAQ (reference sequence). CDR3 coding DNA: TGTGCCAGCAGCTCCCAGACAGATAACACCGGGGAGCTGTTTTTT. Amino acids: CASSSQTDNTGELFF.

The CDR3 coding sequence is TGCAGTGCGCCAACTAGAAGCATTCAGTACTTC. Translated, it gives CSAPTRSIQYF. The chain links TRBV20-1 to TRBJ2-4; D may be TRBD2 (5 bases). V was pared by 6 bases and J by 9 bases, with 12 bases between. Germline V gene data show CDR1 as DFQATT and CDR2 as SNEGSKA (reference sequence). The CDR3 consists of 11 residues.

This chain joins TRBV3-1 (or the pseudogene TRBV3-2) and TRBJ2-7; TRBD2 might be the D (5 bases). The length of the CDR3 is 15 residues. With 4 bases removed from V and 1 base from J, the gap between germline ends came to 14 bases. Germline V gene lookup returns CDR1 LGHDT and CDR2 YNNKEL (reference sequence). CDR3 amino acids: CASSPIPGKSYEQYF. The CDR3 DNA is TGTGCCAGCAGCCCGATTCCCGGGAAATCCTACGAGCAGTACTTC.

The chain combines TRBV6-2 or TRBV6-3 with TRBJ1-2; no definite D call. V was cut by 5 bases and J by 8 bases, with 9 bases left in between. Per germline, CDR1 MNHEY and CDR2 SVGEGT. The CDR3 consists of 11 residues. CDR3 sequence: CASSDPGGYTF. For the CDR3, the DNA is TGTGCCAGCAGTGACCCGGGGGGCTACACCTTC.

This chain joins TRBV6-5 and TRBJ2-7; 10 bases fit TRBD2. The CDR3 is made up of 15 amino acids. Germline CDR1 is MNHEY and CDR2 is SVGAGI. Germline trimming cut 6 bases from V and 4 bases from J; bases unmatched to any gene: 9. The CDR3 DNA reads as TGTGCCAGCAGGGCCGGGACTAGCGTGGCGTACGAGCAGTACTTC. Translated: CASRAGTSVAYEQYF.

The chain has TRBV12-5 and TRBJ2-7; 9 nucleotides agree with TRBD1. Germline V gene data show CDR1 as LGHNT and CDR2 as FRNRAP. With 0 bases clipped from V and 6 bases from J, the junction kept 9 bases outside the gene matches. CDR3 size: 16 residues. The CDR3 region has the DNA TGTGCTAGTGGTTTGGTACTGGGACAGGGACCGCTCGAGCAGTACTTC. Translation gives CASGLVLGQGPLEQYF. Full variable domain (outside the CDR3, taken from reference TRBV12-5 and TRBJ2-7): DARVTQTPRHKVTEMGQEVTMRCQPILGHNTVFWYRQTMMQGLELLAYFRNRAPLDDSGMPKDRFSAEMPDATLATLKIQPSEPRDSAVYFCASGLVLGQGPLEQYFGPGTRLTVT.

The chain uses TRBV7-9 and TRBJ2-5; 9 bases are a match to TRBD2. The CDR3 sequence is 15 residues long. The V segment lost 3 bases and the J segment 4 bases; nucleotides outside the gene matches: 6. The germline V gene encodes CDR1 SEHNR and CDR2 FQNEAQ (reference sequence). Here the CDR3 DNA reads TGTGCCAGCAGCTTGACAGCGGGGGGCGGAGAGACCCAGTACTTC. Amino acids: CASSLTAGGGETQYF.

This chain links TRBV7-6 with TRBJ2-3; the match to TRBD2 covers 14 bases. The germline CDR1 and CDR2 sequences are SGHVS and FNYEAQ. The V segment lost 5 bases and the J segment 6 bases; nucleotides outside the gene matches: 1. The CDR3 runs 14 residues. CDR3 nucleotides: TGTGCCAGCAGCAGACTAGCGGGGGGGGATACGCAGTATTTT. Its protein product is CASSRLAGGDTQYF.

The chain employs TRBV6-1 and TRBJ2-7, with a tentative D call TRBD1 (6 bases). The V end lost 1 base, the J end lost 6 bases, and 7 bases lay between the germline ends. CDR1 and CDR2 (germline): MNHNS, SASEGT. The CDR3 totals 12 residues. The CDR3 nucleotides read TGTGCCAGCAGTGAAGGGACAGCCGAGCAGTACTTC. It encodes CASSEGTAEQYF.

CDR3 DNA: TGCGCCAGCAGTCAATCTGAGGGCCCACGCTACGAGCAGTACTTC. Translated: CASSQSEGPRYEQYF. The chain links TRBV23-1 to TRBJ2-7; possibly TRBD2 for D (5 bases). TRBV23-1 is classed as an ORF, of uncertain function. Trimming cost V 0 bases and J 3 bases, with 12 bases left between them. The CDR3 totals 15 residues.

This clone appeared once. In nucleotides, the CDR3 is TGTGCCAGCAGCGCCGACGTGGGACAGCGAAAGGAGACCCAGTACTTC. Translation gives CASSADVGQRKETQYF. V is TRBV5-5 and J is TRBJ2-5; 7 bases agree with TRBD1. V lost 4 bases and J lost 5; bases outside the gene matches: 14. This CDR3 spans 16 amino acids. The germline V gene has CDR1 SGHKS and CDR2 YYEKEE (reference sequence).

The V gene is TRBV2, the J gene TRBJ2-3; 7 bases align to TRBD1. J gave up 3 bases and V 4 bases, and 7 bases lay outside the gene matches. Germline CDR1 reads SNHLY; CDR2 reads FYNNEI. The CDR3 is 15 residues long. The CDR3: CASSAEGAITDTQYF. The CDR3 DNA is TGTGCCAGCAGTGCAGAGGGGGCGATTACAGATACGCAGTATTTT.

The J gene is TRBJ2-2, the V gene TRBV28; D is ambiguous. The V gene lost 7 bases and the J gene lost 5 bases, with 14 bases spanning the gap. Germline V gene sequence: CDR1 MDHEN, CDR2 SYDVKM. This CDR3 has 14 amino acids. This chain's CDR3 is CASIPGRVTGELFF. As DNA, the CDR3 is TGTGCCAGCATCCCTGGCCGGGTAACCGGGGAGCTGTTTTTT.

The chain recombines TRBV14 with TRBJ2-7; the match to TRBD1 covers 9 bases. CDR3 size: 14 residues. Germline lookup yields CDR1 SGHDN and CDR2 FVKESK. V was clipped by 0 bases and J by 7 bases; unmatched bases: 4. As DNA, the CDR3 is TGTGCCAGCAGCCAAGAGGGACAGGGCAAGGAGCAGTACTTC. It yields the protein CASSQEGQGKEQYF.

This clone was picked up a small number of times. The DNA of the CDR3 is TGTGCCAGCATTCCGGGACTAGCTCGTGAGACCCAGTACTTC. It translates to CASIPGLARETQYF. V usage is TRBV6-5 and J usage is TRBJ2-5; TRBD2 matches at 9 bases. CDR1 MNHEY and CDR2 SVGAGI come from the germline V gene. V trimming: 7 bases; J trimming: 5 bases; junction bases outside the gene matches: 8. CDR3 length: 14 amino acids.

The genes are TRBV12-3 or TRBV12-4 and TRBJ2-3; possibly TRBD2 for D (5 bases). Trimming removed 7 bases from V and 1 base from J, with 9 bases in between. CDR3 length: 13 amino acids. CDR3 region: CASTPGGTDTQYF. Here the CDR3 DNA reads TGTGCCAGCACCCCCGGGGGCACAGATACGCAGTATTTT.

A single count supports this clone. This chain links TRBV6-1 with TRBJ2-2; D is unresolved. V lost 2 bases to trimming and J lost 1 base, with 5 bases between them. The V gene's germline CDR1 is MNHNS and CDR2 SASEGT. There are 14 residues in the CDR3. The CDR3 DNA follows: TGTGCCAGCAGTGAAATAGTGAACACCGGGGAGCTGTTTTTT. It translates to CASSEIVNTGELFF.

The CDR3 DNA follows: TGTGCCAGCAGCGCCGGGAGGGTGGCAGATACGCAGTATTTT. It codes for CASSAGRVADTQYF. The chain links TRBV9 to TRBJ2-3; the match to TRBD2 covers 8 bases. J gave up 4 bases and V 3 bases, and 4 bases lay outside the gene matches. CDR1 and CDR2 from the germline V gene are SGDLS and YYNGEE. The CDR3 length is 14 residues.

The chain combines TRBV5-1 with TRBJ2-1; TRBD2 is a possible D gene (5 bases). The germline CDR1 and CDR2 sequences are SGHRS and YFSETQ. Deletions cut 7 bases from V and 0 bases from J, with 11 bases between. The CDR3 runs to 14 residues. CDR3 DNA sequence: TGCGCCAGCGAGGCGGCGGGCTCCTACAATGAGCAGTTCTTC. Translation gives CASEAAGSYNEQFF. The full variable domain, in which reference TRBV5-1 and TRBJ2-1 provide the parts outside the CDR3, is KAGVTQTPRYLIKTRGQQVTLSCSPISGHRSVSWYQQTPGQGLQFLFEYFSETQRNKGNFPGRFSGRQFSNSRSEMNVSTLELGDSALYLCASEAAGSYNEQFFGPGTRLTVL.

This rearrangement joins TRBV25-1 to TRBJ2-7; D ambiguous. In germline, CDR1 is MGHDK, CDR2 SYGVNS. V lost 1 base and J lost 2, with 9 bases in between. This CDR3 is 14 amino acids long. CDR3 amino acids: CASSESTGPYEQYF. CDR3 nucleotides: TGTGCCAGCAGTGAATCCACGGGTCCCTACGAGCAGTACTTC.

The V call is TRBV23-1, the J call TRBJ2-5; 9 bases agree with TRBD1. TRBV23-1 counts as an open reading frame of uncertain function. The J segment lost 2 bases and the V segment lost 6 bases, leaving 10 bases of the junction unmatched. This CDR3 is 16 amino acids long. CDR3 DNA: TGCGCCAGCAGCTGGACAGGGGTGCCCCCTCAAGAGACCCAGTACTTC. Its translation: CASSWTGVPPQETQYF.